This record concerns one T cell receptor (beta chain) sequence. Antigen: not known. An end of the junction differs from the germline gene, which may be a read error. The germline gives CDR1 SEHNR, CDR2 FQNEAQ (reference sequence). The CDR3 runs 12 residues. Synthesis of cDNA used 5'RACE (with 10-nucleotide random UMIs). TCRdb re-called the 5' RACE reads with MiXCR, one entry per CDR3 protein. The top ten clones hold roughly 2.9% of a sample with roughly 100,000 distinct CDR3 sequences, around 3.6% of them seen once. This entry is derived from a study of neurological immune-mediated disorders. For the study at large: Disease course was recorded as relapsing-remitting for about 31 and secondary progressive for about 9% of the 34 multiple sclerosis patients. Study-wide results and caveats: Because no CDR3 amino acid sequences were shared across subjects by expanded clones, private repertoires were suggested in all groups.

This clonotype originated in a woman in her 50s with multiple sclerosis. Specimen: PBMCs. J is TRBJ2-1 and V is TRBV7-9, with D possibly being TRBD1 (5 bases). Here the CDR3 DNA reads TGTGACAGCAGCGACCAGGGCGGTGAGCAGTTCTTT. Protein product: CDSSDQGGEQFF.